This is a list of T cell receptor beta chains from one sample in a study of T cells in Graves' hyperthyroidism and ophthalmopathy. TCRdb passed the multiplex PCR reads through MiXCR, listing each CDR3 protein once. Counted here are some 200,000 distinct CDR3 sequences, around 17% occurring once; the ten biggest clones make up about 56%. The sequenced sample consisted of blood. Receptors originate from a woman in her forties or fifties with Graves' hyperthyroidism. Each CDR3 is given with its conserved first and last residue. Fields, in order: V gene, D gene, J gene, CDR3 length, clone size, CDR3 protein, CDR3 DNA. A D gene is named only where the DNA matches it firmly. The size entry is marked missing in some rows and otherwise reads once, few, many or a size class.

V: TRBV5-1
D: -
J: TRBJ2-5
length: 13
size: -
CDR3: CASSSNQRETQYF
DNA: TGCGCCAGCAGCTCAAATCAGAGAGAGACCCAGTACTTC

V: TRBV25-1
D: -
J: TRBJ2-1
length: 17
size: many
CDR3: CASSEHDRTSSYNEQFF
DNA: TGTGCCAGCAGTGAACATGACAGGACGAGCTCCTACAATGAGCAGTTCTTC

V: TRBV10-1
D: TRBD2
J: TRBJ2-7
length: 13
size: many
CDR3: CAGRWTRAYEQYF
DNA: TGCGCCGGTAGGTGGACTAGAGCATACGAGCAGTACTTC

V: TRBV12-3/TRBV12-4
D: TRBD1
J: TRBJ2-1
length: 15
size: many
CDR3: CASTRTGHPLNEQFF
DNA: TGTGCCAGCACCCGGACAGGGCATCCCCTCAATGAGCAGTTCTTC

V: TRBV10-3
D: -
J: TRBJ1-5
length: 14
size: many
CDR3: CAISGHDSNQPQHF
DNA: TGTGCCATCAGTGGGCACGATAGCAATCAGCCCCAGCATTTT

V: TRBV9
D: TRBD1
J: TRBJ1-2
length: 15
size: -
CDR3: CASSEFRGLWYGYTF
DNA: TGTGCCAGCAGCGAGTTCAGGGGGCTTTGGTATGGCTACACCTTC

V: TRBV30
D: -
J: TRBJ1-1
length: 13
size: many
CDR3: CAWSPRSDTEAFF
DNA: TGTGCCTGGAGTCCCCGTTCAGACACTGAAGCTTTCTTT

V: TRBV20-1
D: -
J: TRBJ2-1
length: 11
size: -
CDR3: CSASPGIGRFF
DNA: TGCAGTGCTAGTCCCGGGATAGGTCGGTTCTTC

V: TRBV5-1
D: TRBD2
J: TRBJ2-5
length: 15
size: few
CDR3: CASSLTSGRTETQYF
DNA: TGCGCCAGCAGCCTGACTAGCGGGAGAACGGAGACCCAGTACTTC

V: TRBV12-3/TRBV12-4
D: -
J: TRBJ1-6
length: 15
size: many
CDR3: CASSLEGAYNSPLHF
DNA: TGTGCCAGCAGTTTAGAAGGCGCCTATAATTCACCCCTCCACTTT

V: TRBV18
D: -
J: TRBJ2-7
length: 13
size: many
CDR3: CASSGQNSYEQYF
DNA: TGTGCCAGCTCAGGACAGAACTCATACGAGCAGTACTTC

V: TRBV4-1
D: -
J: TRBJ2-1
length: 17
size: -
CDR3: CASSQAPRATSYNEQFF
DNA: TGCGCCAGCAGCCAAGCCCCCAGGGCCACCTCCTACAATGAGCAGTTCTTC

V: TRBV3-1
D: -
J: TRBJ1-2
length: 14
size: many
CDR3: CASSRGQSTYGYTF
DNA: TGTGCCAGCAGCCGTGGACAATCCACCTATGGCTACACCTTC

V: TRBV20-1
D: TRBD2
J: TRBJ2-1
length: 15
size: many
CDR3: CSAGTSGRSYNEQFF
DNA: TGCAGTGCTGGGACTAGCGGGAGATCCTACAATGAGCAGTTCTTC

V: TRBV5-1
D: -
J: TRBJ2-1
length: 15
size: few
CDR3: CASSLAPGATDEQFF
DNA: TGCGCCAGCAGCTTGGCTCCGGGAGCGACGGATGAGCAGTTCTTC

V: TRBV4-1
D: TRBD2
J: TRBJ2-1
length: 18
size: many
CDR3: CASSHERWTGGGYNEQFF
DNA: TGCGCCAGCAGCCACGAGCGTTGGACGGGAGGGGGGTACAATGAGCAGTTCTTC

V: TRBV28
D: -
J: TRBJ1-5
length: 13
size: -
CDR3: CASSYGIHQPQHF
DNA: TGTGCCAGCAGTTACGGGATACATCAGCCCCAGCATTTT

V: TRBV19
D: TRBD1
J: TRBJ1-3
length: 14
size: -
CDR3: CASSIQGDGNTIYF
DNA: TGTGCCAGTAGTATTCAGGGGGACGGAAACACCATATATTTT

V: TRBV20-1
D: -
J: TRBJ1-1
length: 13
size: many
CDR3: CSASPKGDPEAFF
DNA: TGCAGTGCTAGCCCTAAGGGGGACCCTGAAGCTTTCTTT

V: TRBV7-9
D: TRBD2
J: TRBJ2-3
length: 16
size: -
CDR3: CASSLTSGRASDTQYF
DNA: TGTGCCAGCAGTCTGACTAGCGGGAGGGCCTCAGATACGCAGTATTTT

V: TRBV12-3/TRBV12-4
D: -
J: TRBJ2-6
length: 15
size: -
CDR3: CASSGKGSGANVLTF
DNA: TGTGCCAGCAGTGGGAAGGGCTCTGGGGCCAACGTCCTGACTTTC

V: TRBV29-1
D: TRBD1
J: TRBJ2-7
length: 17
size: many
CDR3: CSARSRPGQASSYEQYF
DNA: TGCAGCGCACGATCGAGACCGGGACAGGCGAGCTCCTACGAGCAGTACTTC

V: TRBV9
D: TRBD1
J: TRBJ1-1
length: 16
size: -
CDR3: CASKRGTGTGETEAFF
DNA: TGTGCCAGCAAAAGGGGGACCGGGACAGGGGAGACTGAAGCTTTCTTT

V: TRBV3-1
D: -
J: TRBJ1-1
length: 14
size: -
CDR3: CASSPLARTTEAFF
DNA: TGTGCCAGCAGCCCGTTAGCGCGGACGACTGAAGCTTTCTTT